This T cell receptor beta chain was identified in a study of T cells in Graves' hyperthyroidism and ophthalmopathy. Overall study context: The blood sample was taken at first diagnosis, before treatment began. Findings and limits, study-wide: Blood also carried most thyroid clonotypes expanded above 0.001.

This clonotype appeared many times. Its antigen is currently unknown. Researchers took RNA transcripts and amplified the TCR beta CDR3 regions from them. TCR CDR3 regions were first amplified by RT-PCR with HTBI primers. A single record per CDR3 protein comes from TCRdb applying MiXCR to the multiplex PCR reads. This sample yields around 190,000 distinct CDR3 sequences, of which roughly 17% are seen a single time; 53% belongs to the top ten. Patients aged 18 to 65 had newly diagnosed hyperthyroidism that had lasted under 2 months. Exclusion criteria comprised uncontrolled infection, other autoimmune disease, pregnancy or lactation. V shed 7 bases and J shed 2 bases, with 18 bases lying between them. The CDR3 is 15 amino acids. Germline V CDR1 and CDR2: SGHAT, FQNNGV.

The chain links TRBV11-2 to TRBJ2-7; D is possibly TRBD2 (5 bases). The source is a woman between 45 and 60 years old with Graves' hyperthyroidism. Material for sequencing was blood. CDR3 region: CASTAKLVSTYEQYF. The CDR3 region has the DNA TGTGCCAGCACCGCCAAACTAGTTTCTACCTACGAGCAGTACTTC.